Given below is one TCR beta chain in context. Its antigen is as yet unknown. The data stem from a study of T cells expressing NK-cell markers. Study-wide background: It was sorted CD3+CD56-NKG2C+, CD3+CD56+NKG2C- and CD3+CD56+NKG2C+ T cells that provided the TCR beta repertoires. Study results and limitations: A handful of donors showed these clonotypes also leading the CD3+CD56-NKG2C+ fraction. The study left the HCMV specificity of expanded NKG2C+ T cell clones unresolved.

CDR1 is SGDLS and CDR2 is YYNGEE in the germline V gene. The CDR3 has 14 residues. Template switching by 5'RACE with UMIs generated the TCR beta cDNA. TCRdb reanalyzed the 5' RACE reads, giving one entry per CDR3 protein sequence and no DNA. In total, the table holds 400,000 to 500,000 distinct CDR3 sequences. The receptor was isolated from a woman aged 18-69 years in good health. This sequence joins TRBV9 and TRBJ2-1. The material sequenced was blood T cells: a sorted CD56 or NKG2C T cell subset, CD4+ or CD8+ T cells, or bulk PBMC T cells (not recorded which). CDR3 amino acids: CASSVGFVAGEQFF.